This T cell receptor beta chain stems from a study of blood T cell repertoires in COVID-19. Measured with immunoSEQ multiplex PCR; TCRdb has only the in-frame clones, and not every one. The sample lists 300,000 to 400,000 clones; roughly 91% were seen once. The CDR3 is made up of 18 amino acids. V gave up 3 bases and J gave up 0 bases; unmatched junction bases: 8. Germline V gene lookup returns CDR1 MGHRA and CDR2 YSYEKL. Participants, roughly 18 to 90 years old, spanned approximately 25 US areas. The chain combines TRBV4-1 with TRBJ2-6; 7 bases match TRBD1. The sample taken for sequencing was PBMCs or T cells enriched from blood (not recorded which). The clonotype comes from a woman between 18 and 29 years old who had recovered from COVID-19. The CDR3, as DNA: TGCGCCAGCAGCCAGGCGACAGGGCCCAGCTCTGGGGCCAACGTCCTGACTTTC. As protein: CASSQATGPSSGANVLTF.